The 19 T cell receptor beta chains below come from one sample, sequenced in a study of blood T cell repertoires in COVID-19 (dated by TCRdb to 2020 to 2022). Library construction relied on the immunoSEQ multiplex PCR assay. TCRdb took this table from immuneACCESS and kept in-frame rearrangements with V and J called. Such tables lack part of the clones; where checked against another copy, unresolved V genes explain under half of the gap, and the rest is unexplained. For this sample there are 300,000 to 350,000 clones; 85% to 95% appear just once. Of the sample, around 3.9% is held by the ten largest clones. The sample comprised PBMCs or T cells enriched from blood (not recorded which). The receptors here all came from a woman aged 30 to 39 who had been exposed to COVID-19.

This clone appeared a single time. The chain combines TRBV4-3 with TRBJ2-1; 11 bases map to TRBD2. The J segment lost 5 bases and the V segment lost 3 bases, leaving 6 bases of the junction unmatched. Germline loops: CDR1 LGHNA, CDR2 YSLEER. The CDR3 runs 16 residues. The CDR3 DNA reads TGCGCCAGCAGCCACGATAGCGGGGGGGGCCACAATGAGCAGTTCTTC. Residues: CASSHDSGGGHNEQFF.

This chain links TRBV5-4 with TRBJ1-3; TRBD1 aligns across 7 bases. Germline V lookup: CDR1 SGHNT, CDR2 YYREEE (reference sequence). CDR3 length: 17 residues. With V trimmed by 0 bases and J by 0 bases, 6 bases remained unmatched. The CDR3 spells CASSLDRGDVSGNTIYF. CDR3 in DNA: TGTGCCAGCAGCTTGGACAGGGGCGATGTCTCTGGAAACACCATATATTTT.

Here the CDR3 DNA reads TGTGCCAGTAGTCCCCCGGCCCCGGCGGATAGATATGGCTACACCTTC. Protein: CASSPPAPADRYGYTF. The chain combines TRBV19 with TRBJ1-2; the D is unclear. Germline V gene sequence: CDR1 LNHDA, CDR2 SQIVND (reference sequence). V gave up 5 bases and J gave up 5 bases, with 21 bases separating them. The CDR3 runs 16 residues.

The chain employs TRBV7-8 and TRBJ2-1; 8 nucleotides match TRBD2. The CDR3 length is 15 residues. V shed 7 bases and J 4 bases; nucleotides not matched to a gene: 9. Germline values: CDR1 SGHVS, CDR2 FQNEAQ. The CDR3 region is CASTPVAGSYNEQFF. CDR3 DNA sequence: TGTGCCAGCACCCCCGTAGCGGGGAGTTACAATGAGCAGTTCTTC.

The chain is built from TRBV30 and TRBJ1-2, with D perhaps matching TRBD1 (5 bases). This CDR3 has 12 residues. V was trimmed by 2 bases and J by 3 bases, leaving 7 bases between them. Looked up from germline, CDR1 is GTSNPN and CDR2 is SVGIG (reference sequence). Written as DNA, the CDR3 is TGTGCCTGGAGTTTACAGGACTATGGCTACACCTTC. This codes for CAWSLQDYGYTF.

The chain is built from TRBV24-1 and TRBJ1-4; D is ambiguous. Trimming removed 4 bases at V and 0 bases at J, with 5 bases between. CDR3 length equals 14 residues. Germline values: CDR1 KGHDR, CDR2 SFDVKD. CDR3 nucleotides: TGTGCCACCAGTGACAGCGCAACTAATGAAAAACTGTTTTTT. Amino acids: CATSDSATNEKLFF.

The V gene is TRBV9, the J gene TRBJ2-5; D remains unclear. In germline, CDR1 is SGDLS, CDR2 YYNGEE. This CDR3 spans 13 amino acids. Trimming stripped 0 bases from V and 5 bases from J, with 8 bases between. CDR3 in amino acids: CASSVDFRETQYF. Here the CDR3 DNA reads TGTGCCAGCAGCGTAGATTTCAGGGAGACCCAGTACTTC.

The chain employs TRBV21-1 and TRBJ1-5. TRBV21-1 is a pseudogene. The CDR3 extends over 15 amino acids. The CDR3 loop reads CASSKVMEGSQPQHF. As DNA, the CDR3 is TGTGCCAGCAGCAAAGTCATGGAGGGTAGTCAGCCCCAGCATTTT.

The chain's CDR3 is CATSPGWVKGSAEAFF. The CDR3 DNA sequence: TGTGCCACCAGCCCGGGGTGGGTAAAGGGATCGGCTGAAGCTTTCTTT. The rearrangement joins TRBV15 to TRBJ1-1; D unresolved. Trimming took off 5 bases at V and 6 bases at J, with 22 bases between the two ends. The CDR3 sequence is 16 residues long. In germline, CDR1 is LNHNV, CDR2 YYDKDF (reference sequence). Supplemented by reference TRBV15 and TRBJ1-1, the full variable domain reads DAMVIQNPRYQVTQFGKPVTLSCSQTLNHNVMYWYQQKSSQAPKLLFHYYDKDFNNEADTPDNFQSRRPNTSFCFLDIRSPGLGDTAMYLCATSPGWVKGSAEAFFGQGTRLTVV.

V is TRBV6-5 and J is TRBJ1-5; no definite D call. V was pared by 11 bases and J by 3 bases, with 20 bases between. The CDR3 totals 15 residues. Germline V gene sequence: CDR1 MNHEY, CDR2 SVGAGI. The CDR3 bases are TGTGCCTTAGAGGGAACGAGTGGGGACAATCAGCCCCAGCATTTT. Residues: CALEGTSGDNQPQHF.

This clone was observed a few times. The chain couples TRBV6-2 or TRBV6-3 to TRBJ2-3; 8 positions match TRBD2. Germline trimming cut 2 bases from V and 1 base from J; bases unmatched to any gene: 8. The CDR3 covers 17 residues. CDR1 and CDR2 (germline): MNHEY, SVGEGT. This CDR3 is CASSYELAGRGTDTQYF. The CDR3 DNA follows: TGTGCCAGCAGTTACGAATTAGCGGGGCGGGGCACAGATACGCAGTATTTT.

Written as DNA, the CDR3 is TGTGCCAGTAGTCAAACAGGGGGCTCTGGAAACACCATATATTTT. Amino acid sequence: CASSQTGGSGNTIYF. The V and J genes are TRBV19 and TRBJ1-3, with 8 bases fitting TRBD1. Germline V gene sequence: CDR1 LNHDA, CDR2 SQIVND (reference sequence). The CDR3 has 15 residues. Unmatched junction bases numbered 3, after V lost 5 bases and J lost 0 bases. The entire variable domain, with the rest obtained from reference TRBV19 and TRBJ1-3, is as follows: DGGITQSPKYLFRKEGQNVTLSCEQNLNHDAMYWYRQDPGQGLRLIYYSQIVNDFQKGDIAEGYSVSREKKESFPLTVTSAQKNPTAFYLCASSQTGGSGNTIYFGEGSWLTVV.

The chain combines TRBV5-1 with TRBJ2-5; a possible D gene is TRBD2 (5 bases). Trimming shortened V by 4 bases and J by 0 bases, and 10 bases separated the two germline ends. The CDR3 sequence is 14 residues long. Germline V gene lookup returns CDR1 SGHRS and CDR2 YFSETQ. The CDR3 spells CASSNGVYQETQYF. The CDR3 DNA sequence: TGCGCCAGCAGCAACGGGGTGTACCAAGAGACCCAGTACTTC.

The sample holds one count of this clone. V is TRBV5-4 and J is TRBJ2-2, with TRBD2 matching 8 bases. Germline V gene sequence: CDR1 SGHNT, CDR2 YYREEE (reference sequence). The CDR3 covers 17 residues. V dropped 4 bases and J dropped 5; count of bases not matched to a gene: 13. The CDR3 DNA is TGTGCCAGCAGCCGTACCTCCGGGGGGGCGGGTACCGGGGAGCTGTTTTTT. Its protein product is CASSRTSGGAGTGELFF.

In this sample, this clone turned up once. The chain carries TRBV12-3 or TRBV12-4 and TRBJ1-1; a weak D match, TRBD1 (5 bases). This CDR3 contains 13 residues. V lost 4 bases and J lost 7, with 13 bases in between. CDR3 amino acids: CASSSGGWDEAFF. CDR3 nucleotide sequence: TGTGCCAGCAGTTCGGGGGGGTGGGATGAAGCTTTCTTT.

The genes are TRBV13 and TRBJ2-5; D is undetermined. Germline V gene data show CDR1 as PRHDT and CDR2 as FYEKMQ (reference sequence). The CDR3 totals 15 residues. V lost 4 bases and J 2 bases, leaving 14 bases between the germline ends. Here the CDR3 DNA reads TGTGCCAGCAGCTCGCCCCGACTGAAACAAGAGACCCAGTACTTC. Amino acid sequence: CASSSPRLKQETQYF.

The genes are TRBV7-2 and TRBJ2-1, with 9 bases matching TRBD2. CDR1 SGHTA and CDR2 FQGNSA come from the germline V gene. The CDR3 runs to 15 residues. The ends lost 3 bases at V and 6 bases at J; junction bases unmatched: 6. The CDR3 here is CASSFTSGGFNEQFF. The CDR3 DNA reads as TGTGCCAGCAGCTTTACCAGCGGGGGGTTCAATGAGCAGTTCTTC.

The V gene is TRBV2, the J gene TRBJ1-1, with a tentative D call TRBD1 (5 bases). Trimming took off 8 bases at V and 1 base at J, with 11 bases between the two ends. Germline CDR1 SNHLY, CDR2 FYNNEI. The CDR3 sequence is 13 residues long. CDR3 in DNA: TGTGCCAGCGGGGCCGTGGGGAACACTGAAGCTTTCTTT. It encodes CASGAVGNTEAFF.

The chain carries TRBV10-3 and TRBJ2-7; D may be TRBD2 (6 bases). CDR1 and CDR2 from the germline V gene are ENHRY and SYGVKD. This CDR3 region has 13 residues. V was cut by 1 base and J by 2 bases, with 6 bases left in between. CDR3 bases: TGTGCCATCAGTGAGTGGGGGGCCTACGAGCAGTACTTC. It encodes CAISEWGAYEQYF.